The text below deals with one TCR beta chain. The data stem from a study of shared clonotypes between healthy human individuals. Replicate PCRs run on sorted subsets employed roughly 190 ng DNA, some 33,000 T cell genomes. Measured with immunoSEQ multiplex PCR; TCRdb has only the in-frame clones, and not every one. Of roughly 640,000 clones listed, 74% are singletons. Within Nashville, Tennessee resided all donors, each a Caucasian adult. Both subsets, CD45RA+ naive and CD45RA-negative memory, were split from the CD4+ cells. Germline V lookup: CDR1 GTSNPN, CDR2 SVGIG (reference sequence). The length of the CDR3 is 13 residues.

Material for sequencing was memory CD4+ T cells sorted from blood. Specified subset: CD45RA-negative fraction. This sequence was found in a woman in her twenties or thirties in good health. This chain connects TRBV30 to TRBJ2-2, with TRBD1 matching over 7 bases. CDR3: CALRQGRTGELFF. The CDR3 DNA sequence: TGTGCTCTAAGACAGGGACGGACCGGGGAGCTGTTTTTT.